These 21 T cell receptor beta chains were all obtained from the same sample, sequenced in a study of cytomegalovirus exposure and HLA in healthy donors. Primers included in the PCR were 60 Vbeta and 13 Jbeta primers. Generated by immunoSEQ multiplex PCR, the TCRdb table keeps only in-frame clones and is missing some. The table has about 150,000 clones, around nine tenths seen once. The sequencing sample was made of PBMCs. The receptors stem from a woman aged 25 to 39 in good health and CMV-seronegative.

The chain couples TRBV6-1 to TRBJ2-5; 10 bases align to TRBD1. Germline V gives CDR1 MNHNS, CDR2 SASEGT. Trimming took 7 bases from V and 2 from J; bases not matched to a gene: 7. This CDR3 has 15 amino acids. Here the CDR3 DNA reads TGTGCCAGCACATCCGGACAGGGGGTACAAGAGACCCAGTACTTC. Translating it yields CASTSGQGVQETQYF.

The chain links TRBV2 to TRBJ2-7; 15 bases agree with TRBD2. Trimming cost V 6 bases and J 5 bases; bases outside gene matches: 2. This CDR3 is 14 amino acids long. Germline-derived CDR1 and CDR2 are SNHLY and FYNNEI. CDR3: CASRGLAGGDEQYF. The CDR3, as DNA: TGTGCCAGCAGGGGACTAGCGGGAGGCGACGAGCAGTACTTC.

The chain links TRBV5-5 to TRBJ1-2; TRBD1 matches at 7 bases. The CDR3 consists of 13 residues. CDR1 and CDR2 (germline): SGHKS, YYEKEE (reference sequence). The V and J ends lost 0 bases and 8 bases, in that order; junction bases with no gene match: 4. CDR3 protein: CASSLEGAGGYTF. The CDR3 DNA is TGTGCCAGCAGCTTGGAGGGGGCAGGGGGCTACACCTTC.

This chain uses TRBV23-1 with TRBJ1-3; the D gene is possibly TRBD1 (6 bases). TRBV23-1 is treated as an ORF (open reading frame) with a function not yet certain. The ends were cut back, 1 base at V and 0 bases at J, with 10 bases in the middle. This CDR3 is 16 amino acids long. The CDR3 loop is CASSQYRADSGNTIYF. The CDR3 DNA is TGCGCCAGCAGTCAATACAGGGCTGACTCTGGAAACACCATATATTTT.

The chain couples TRBV5-1 to TRBJ1-2, with D perhaps matching TRBD1 (6 bases). In germline, CDR1 is SGHRS, CDR2 YFSETQ. Trimming took 7 bases from V and 2 from J, leaving 18 bases between them. The CDR3 is made up of 15 amino acids. The CDR3 loop is CASQQETGQNYGYTF. In DNA form, the CDR3 reads TGCGCCAGCCAACAAGAGACTGGACAGAACTATGGCTACACCTTC. The full variable domain, in which reference TRBV5-1 and TRBJ1-2 provide the parts outside the CDR3, is KAGVTQTPRYLIKTRGQQVTLSCSPISGHRSVSWYQQTPGQGLQFLFEYFSETQRNKGNFPGRFSGRQFSNSRSEMNVSTLELGDSALYLCASQQETGQNYGYTFGSGTRLTVV.

The CDR3 DNA reads as TGTGCCTGGAGTGTACGCGGGGGGGCCAAAAACATTCAGTACTTC. The encoded protein is CAWSVRGGAKNIQYF. The V call is TRBV30, the J call TRBJ2-4; TRBD2 matches at 8 bases. The J segment lost 1 base and the V segment lost 0 bases, leaving 2 bases of the junction unmatched. The CDR3 is 15 residues long. Per germline, CDR1 GTSNPN and CDR2 SVGIG (reference sequence). Supplemented by reference TRBV30 and TRBJ2-4, the full variable domain reads SQTIHQWPATLVQPVGSPLSLECTVEGTSNPNLYWYRQAAGRGLQLLFYSVGIGQISSEVPQNLSASRPQDRQFILSSKKLLLSDSGFYLCAWSVRGGAKNIQYFGAGTRLSVL.

This rearrangement joins TRBV18 to TRBJ1-2, with TRBD1 matching over 8 bases. The CDR3 length is 14 residues. Germline CDR1 and CDR2: KGHSH and LQKENI. V gave up 3 bases and J gave up 8 bases; unmatched junction bases: 8. The CDR3 is CASSPQDRAYGYTF. The CDR3 region has the DNA TGTGCCAGCTCACCCCAGGACAGGGCATACGGCTACACCTTC.

This clone was detected only a few times. The genes are TRBV28 and TRBJ2-7, with 11 positions matching TRBD2. J lost 0 bases, V lost 5 bases, and 3 bases had no gene match. Germline CDR1 is MDHEN and CDR2 is SYDVKM. The CDR3 loop spans 15 amino acids. The CDR3 spells CASSATSGNSYEQYF. The DNA of the CDR3 is TGTGCCAGCAGTGCGACTAGCGGGAACTCCTACGAGCAGTACTTC.

V usage is TRBV11-1 and J usage is TRBJ2-7; D is uncertain. Per the germline V gene, CDR1 is SGHAT and CDR2 is FQDESV (reference sequence). The CDR3 is 13 amino acids. Between the trimmed V and J ends, which lost 1 base and 4 bases, there was a span of 8 bases. The CDR3 protein is CASSLVTRYEQYF. In DNA form, the CDR3 reads TGTGCCAGCAGCTTAGTTACCAGGTACGAGCAGTACTTC.

This rearrangement joins TRBV5-6 to TRBJ2-1; possible D gene TRBD2, 7 bases. Germline CDR1 and CDR2: SGHDT and YYEEEE. Trimming took off 3 bases at V and 4 bases at J, with 14 bases between the two ends. CDR3 size: 15 residues. The CDR3 loop is CASSSRGEGYNEQFF. CDR3 DNA sequence: TGTGCCAGCAGCTCGAGGGGGGAGGGGTACAATGAGCAGTTCTTC.

This chain connects TRBV30 to TRBJ1-1, with 10 bases matching TRBD1. CDR1 and CDR2 from the germline V gene are GTSNPN and SVGIG (reference sequence). J was trimmed by 5 bases and V by 2 bases; bases with no gene match: 8. CDR3 length equals 15 residues. The CDR3 nucleotides read TGTGCCTGGAGTCCTCCGGGGACAGGGGAGACTGAAGCTTTCTTT. Translated: CAWSPPGTGETEAFF. The whole variable domain, remainder taken from reference TRBV30 and TRBJ1-1, is SQTIHQWPATLVQPVGSPLSLECTVEGTSNPNLYWYRQAAGRGLQLLFYSVGIGQISSEVPQNLSASRPQDRQFILSSKKLLLSDSGFYLCAWSPPGTGETEAFFGQGTRLTVV.

The V and J genes are TRBV27 and TRBJ2-7, with D perhaps matching TRBD1 (6 bases). Germline V gene sequence: CDR1 MNHEY, CDR2 SMNVEV (reference sequence). This CDR3 region has 13 residues. The V end was cut by 5 bases, the J end by 4 bases, with 12 bases between. The CDR3 reads CASSQSRGYEQYF. As DNA, the CDR3 is TGTGCCAGCAGTCAGAGCAGGGGATACGAGCAGTACTTC.

The rearrangement uses TRBV7-2 and TRBJ2-5; D might be TRBD1 (6 bases). There are 12 residues in the CDR3. Per the germline V gene, CDR1 is SGHTA and CDR2 is FQGNSA. V lost 7 bases and J lost 0, with 6 bases in between. The CDR3 DNA is TGTGCCAGCAAGGGGGACCAAGAGACCCAGTACTTC. This gives the protein CASKGDQETQYF.

CDR3 amino acids: CASSPRGSGSTRTYEQYF. The CDR3 DNA follows: TGTGCCAGCAGCCCTCGGGGTAGCGGGTCGACCCGTACCTACGAGCAGTACTTC. This rearrangement joins TRBV7-9 to TRBJ2-7, with TRBD2 matching 7 bases. The junction had 18 bases not matched to a gene; V was cut back by 5 bases and J by 2 bases. The CDR3 has 18 amino acids. Germline lookup yields CDR1 SEHNR and CDR2 FQNEAQ (reference sequence).

This clone is medium-sized by share. V and J are TRBV4-3 and TRBJ2-6; no clear D. Germline V gene sequence: CDR1 LGHNA, CDR2 YSLEER. The CDR3 covers 16 residues. Trimming stripped 4 bases from V and 1 base from J, with 11 bases between. CDR3 sequence reads: CASSPNTGSGANVLTF. The CDR3 DNA follows: TGCGCCAGCAGCCCAAATACGGGTTCTGGGGCCAACGTCCTGACTTTC.

V and J are TRBV9 and TRBJ1-3; tentatively, D is TRBD1 (5 bases). CDR3 length equals 14 residues. V was pared by 3 bases and J by 2 bases, with 9 bases between. Germline V gene lookup returns CDR1 SGDLS and CDR2 YYNGEE. The DNA for the CDR3 is TGTGCCAGCAGCGCCTCAGGGACTGGAAACACCATATATTTT. Amino acids: CASSASGTGNTIYF.

The V gene is TRBV5-1, the J gene TRBJ2-5; the D is unclear. The J call could be wrong; TRBJ2-7 is a better fit for the DNA end. The germline V gene encodes CDR1 SGHRS and CDR2 YFSETQ. There are 13 residues in the CDR3. This chain's CDR3 is CASSLSSSYEQYF. CDR3 sequence (DNA): TGCGCCAGCAGCCTATCTAGTTCCTACGAGCAGTACTTC.

V and J are TRBV7-2 and TRBJ2-3; D is uncertain. Germline CDR1 and CDR2: SGHTA and FQGNSA. V was shortened by 1 base and J by 0 bases, with 11 bases between the two germline ends. There are 16 residues in the CDR3. The CDR3 reads CASSLEAPPSTDTQYF. In nucleotides, the CDR3 is TGTGCCAGCAGCTTAGAAGCGCCCCCCAGCACAGATACGCAGTATTTT.

The rearrangement joins TRBV4-1 to TRBJ2-2, with D perhaps TRBD2 (6 bases). This CDR3 is built from 16 residues. V lost 3 bases to trimming and J lost 2 bases, with 13 bases between them. In germline, CDR1 is MGHRA, CDR2 YSYEKL. The CDR3 loop reads CASSHGSSVNTGELFF. In nucleotides, the CDR3 is TGCGCCAGCAGCCATGGTTCTAGCGTCAACACCGGGGAGCTGTTTTTT.

This rearrangement joins TRBV5-1 to TRBJ2-3; 10 bases map to TRBD2. Germline CDR1 reads SGHRS; CDR2 reads YFSETQ. The CDR3 runs to 16 residues. Trimming cost V 3 bases and J 5 bases; bases outside gene matches: 9. The CDR3 sequence is CASSSLASGGGDTQYF. In DNA, the CDR3 is TGCGCCAGCAGCTCGCTCGCTAGCGGGGGTGGAGATACGCAGTATTTT.

The chain links TRBV27 to TRBJ2-5; the match to TRBD1 covers 11 bases. The assigned J gene may be wrong: the sequence end matches TRBJ2-7 better. The length of the CDR3 is 15 residues. Germline V CDR1 and CDR2: MNHEY, SMNVEV (reference sequence). The CDR3 is CASSPTGTGGYEQYF. DNA for the CDR3: TGTGCCAGCAGTCCGACCGGGACAGGGGGCTACGAGCAGTACTTC.